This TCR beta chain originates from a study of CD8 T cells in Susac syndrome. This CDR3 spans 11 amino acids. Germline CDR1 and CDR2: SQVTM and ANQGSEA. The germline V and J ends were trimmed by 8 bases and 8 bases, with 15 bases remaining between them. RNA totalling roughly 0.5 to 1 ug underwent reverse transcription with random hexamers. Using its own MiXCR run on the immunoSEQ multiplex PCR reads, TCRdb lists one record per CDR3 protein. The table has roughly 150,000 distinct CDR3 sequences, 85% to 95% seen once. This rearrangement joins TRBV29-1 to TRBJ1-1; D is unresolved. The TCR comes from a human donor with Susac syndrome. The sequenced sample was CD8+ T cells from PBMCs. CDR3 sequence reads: CSPQVGIEAFF. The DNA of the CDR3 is TGCAGCCCCCAGGTAGGGATCGAAGCTTTCTTT.